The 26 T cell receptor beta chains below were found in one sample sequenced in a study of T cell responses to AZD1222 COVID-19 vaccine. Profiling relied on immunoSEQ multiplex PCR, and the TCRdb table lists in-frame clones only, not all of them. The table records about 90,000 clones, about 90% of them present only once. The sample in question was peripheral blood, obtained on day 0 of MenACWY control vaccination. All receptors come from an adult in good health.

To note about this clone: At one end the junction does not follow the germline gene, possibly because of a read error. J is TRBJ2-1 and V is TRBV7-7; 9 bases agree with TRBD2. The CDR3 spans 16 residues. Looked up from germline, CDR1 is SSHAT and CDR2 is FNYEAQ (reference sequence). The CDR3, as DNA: TGTGCTAGCAGCCCGGCCACTAGCGGGTGGGACAATGAGCAGTTCTTC. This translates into CASSPATSGWDNEQFF.

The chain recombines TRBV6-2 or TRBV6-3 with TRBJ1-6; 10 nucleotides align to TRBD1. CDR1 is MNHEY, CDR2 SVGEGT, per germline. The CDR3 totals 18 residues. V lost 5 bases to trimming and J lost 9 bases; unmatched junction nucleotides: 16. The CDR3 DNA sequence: TGTGCCAGCAGTGCACCAACCCCGACAGGGGGCGAAGGTTCACCCCTCCACTTT. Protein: CASSAPTPTGGEGSPLHF.

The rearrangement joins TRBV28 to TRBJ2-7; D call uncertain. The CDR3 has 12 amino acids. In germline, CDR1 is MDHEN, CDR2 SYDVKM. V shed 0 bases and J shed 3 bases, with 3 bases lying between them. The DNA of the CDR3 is TGTGCCAGCAGTTTATGGAGCTACGAGCAGTACTTC. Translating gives CASSLWSYEQYF.

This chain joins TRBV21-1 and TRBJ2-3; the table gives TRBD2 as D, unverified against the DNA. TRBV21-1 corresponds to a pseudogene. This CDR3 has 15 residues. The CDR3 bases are TGTGCCAGCACTCTAAGGCGGGGGCGAGGGGATACGCAGTATTTT. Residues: CASTLRRGRGDTQYF.

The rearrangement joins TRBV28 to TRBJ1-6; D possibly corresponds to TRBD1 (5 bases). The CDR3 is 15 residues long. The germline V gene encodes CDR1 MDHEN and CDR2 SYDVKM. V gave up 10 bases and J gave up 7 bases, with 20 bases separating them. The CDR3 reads CATQGGEVWNSPLHF. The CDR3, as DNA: TGTGCCACCCAGGGCGGTGAGGTTTGGAATTCACCCCTCCACTTT.

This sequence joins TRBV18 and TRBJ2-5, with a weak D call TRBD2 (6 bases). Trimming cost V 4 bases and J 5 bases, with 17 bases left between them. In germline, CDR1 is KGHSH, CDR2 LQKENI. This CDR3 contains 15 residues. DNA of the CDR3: TGTGCCAGCTCACTCGTGGAGGGCCGTTGGGAGACCCAGTACTTC. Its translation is CASSLVEGRWETQYF.

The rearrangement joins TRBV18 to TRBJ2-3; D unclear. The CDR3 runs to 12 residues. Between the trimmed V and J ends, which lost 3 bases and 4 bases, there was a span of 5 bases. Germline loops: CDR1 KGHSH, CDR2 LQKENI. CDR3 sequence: CASSPRSDTQYF. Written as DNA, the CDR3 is TGTGCCAGCTCACCCCGCTCAGATACGCAGTATTTT.

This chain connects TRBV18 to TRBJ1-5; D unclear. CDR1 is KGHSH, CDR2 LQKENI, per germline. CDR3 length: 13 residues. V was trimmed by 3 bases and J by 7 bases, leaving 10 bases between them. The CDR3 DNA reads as TGTGCCAGCTCACCGTCAGGTCAACAGCCCCAGCATTTT. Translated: CASSPSGQQPQHF.

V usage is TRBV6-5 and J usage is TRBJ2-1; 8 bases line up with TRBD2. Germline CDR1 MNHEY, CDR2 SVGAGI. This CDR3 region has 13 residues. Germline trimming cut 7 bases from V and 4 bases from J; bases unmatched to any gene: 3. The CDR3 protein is CASNGGRYNEQFF. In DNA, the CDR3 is TGTGCCAGCAATGGCGGGAGGTACAATGAGCAGTTCTTC.

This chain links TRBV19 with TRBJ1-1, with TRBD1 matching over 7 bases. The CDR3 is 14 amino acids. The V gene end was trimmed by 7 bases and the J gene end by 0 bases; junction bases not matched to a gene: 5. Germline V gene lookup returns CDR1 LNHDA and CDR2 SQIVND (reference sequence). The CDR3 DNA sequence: TGTGCCAGTACCCCGACAGGGATGAACACTGAAGCTTTCTTT. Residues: CASTPTGMNTEAFF.

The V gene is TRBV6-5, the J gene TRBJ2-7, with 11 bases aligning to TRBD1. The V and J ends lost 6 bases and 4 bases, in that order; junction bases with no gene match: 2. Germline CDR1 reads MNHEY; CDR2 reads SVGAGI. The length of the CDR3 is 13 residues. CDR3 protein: CASSRDRGYEQYF. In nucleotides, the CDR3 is TGTGCCAGCAGCCGGGACAGGGGGTACGAGCAGTACTTC.

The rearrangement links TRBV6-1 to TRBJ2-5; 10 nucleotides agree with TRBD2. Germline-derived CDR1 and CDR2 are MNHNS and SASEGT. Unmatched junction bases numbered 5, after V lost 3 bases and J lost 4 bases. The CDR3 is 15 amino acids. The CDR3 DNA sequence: TGTGCCAGCAGTGATAGCGGGGGGCGGGGAGAGACCCAGTACTTC. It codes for CASSDSGGRGETQYF.

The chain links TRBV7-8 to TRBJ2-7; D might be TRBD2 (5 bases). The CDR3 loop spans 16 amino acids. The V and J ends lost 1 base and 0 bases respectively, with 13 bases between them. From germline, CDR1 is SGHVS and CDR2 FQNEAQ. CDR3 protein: CASSLGEGEGSYEQYF. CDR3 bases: TGTGCCAGCAGCTTAGGTGAGGGAGAGGGCTCCTACGAGCAGTACTTC.

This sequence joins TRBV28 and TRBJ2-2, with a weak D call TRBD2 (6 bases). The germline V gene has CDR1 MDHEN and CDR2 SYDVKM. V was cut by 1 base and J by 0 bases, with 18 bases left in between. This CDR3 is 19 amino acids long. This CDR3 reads CASSLFPLPGTANTGELFF. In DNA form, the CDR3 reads TGTGCCAGCAGTTTATTCCCATTACCCGGGACTGCGAACACCGGGGAGCTGTTTTTT.

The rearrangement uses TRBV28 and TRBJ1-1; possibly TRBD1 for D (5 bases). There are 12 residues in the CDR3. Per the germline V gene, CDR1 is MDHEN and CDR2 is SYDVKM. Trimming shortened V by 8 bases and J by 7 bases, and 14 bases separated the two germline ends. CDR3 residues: CASWGVIGEAFF. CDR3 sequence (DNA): TGTGCCAGCTGGGGGGTAATTGGTGAAGCTTTCTTT. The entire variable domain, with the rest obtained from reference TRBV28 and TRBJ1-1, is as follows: DVKVTQSSRYLVKRTGEKVFLECVQDMDHENMFWYRQDPGLGLRLIYFSYDVKMKEKGDIPEGYSVSREKKERFSLILESASTNQTSMYLCASWGVIGEAFFGQGTRLTVV.

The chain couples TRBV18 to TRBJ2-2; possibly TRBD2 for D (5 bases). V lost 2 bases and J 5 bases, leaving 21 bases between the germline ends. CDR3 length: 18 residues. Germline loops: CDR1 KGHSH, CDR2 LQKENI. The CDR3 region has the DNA TGTGCCAGCTCACCATTGATTCCTGTCGGGGAACTAACCGGGGAGCTGTTTTTT. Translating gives CASSPLIPVGELTGELFF.

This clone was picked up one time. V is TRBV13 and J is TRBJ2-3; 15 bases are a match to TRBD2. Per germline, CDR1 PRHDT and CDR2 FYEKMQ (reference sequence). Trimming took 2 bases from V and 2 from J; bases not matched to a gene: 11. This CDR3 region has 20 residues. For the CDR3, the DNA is TGTGCCAGCAGCTTAAGGGGACTAGCGGGAGGACCCGAGATCACAGATACGCAGTATTTT. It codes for CASSLRGLAGGPEITDTQYF.

The DNA for the CDR3 is TGCGCCAGCAGGCGGACAGGGGCCGACACTGAAGCTTTCTTT. It encodes CASRRTGADTEAFF. V usage is TRBV4-3 and J usage is TRBJ1-1, with TRBD1 matching 9 bases. Looked up from germline, CDR1 is LGHNA and CDR2 is YSLEER. J lost 3 bases, V lost 6 bases, and 5 bases had no gene match. This CDR3 has 14 amino acids.

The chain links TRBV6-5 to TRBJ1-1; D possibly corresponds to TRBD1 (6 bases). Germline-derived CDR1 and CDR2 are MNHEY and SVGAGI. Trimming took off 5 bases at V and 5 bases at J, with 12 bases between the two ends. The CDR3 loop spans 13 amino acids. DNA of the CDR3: TGTGCCAGCAGTCTACAGGGTCGGACTGAAGCTTTCTTT. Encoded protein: CASSLQGRTEAFF.

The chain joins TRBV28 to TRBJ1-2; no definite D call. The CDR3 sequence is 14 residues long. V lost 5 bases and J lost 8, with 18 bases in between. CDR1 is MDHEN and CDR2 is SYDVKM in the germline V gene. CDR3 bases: TGTGCCAGCAGTGTCGGTCTACCGGTGGAGGGCTACACCTTC. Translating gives CASSVGLPVEGYTF.

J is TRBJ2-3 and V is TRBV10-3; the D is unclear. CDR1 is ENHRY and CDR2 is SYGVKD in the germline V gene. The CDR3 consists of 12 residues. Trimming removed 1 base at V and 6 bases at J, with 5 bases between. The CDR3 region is CAISELSDTQYF. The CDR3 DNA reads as TGTGCCATCAGTGAGTTAAGTGATACGCAGTATTTT.

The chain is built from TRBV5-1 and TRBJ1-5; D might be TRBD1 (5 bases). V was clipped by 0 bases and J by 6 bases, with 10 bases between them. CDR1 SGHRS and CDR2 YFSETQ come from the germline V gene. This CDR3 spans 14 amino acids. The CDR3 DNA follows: TGCGCCAGCAGCTTGGGGGGGGACGGTCAGCCCCAGCATTTT. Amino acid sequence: CASSLGGDGQPQHF.

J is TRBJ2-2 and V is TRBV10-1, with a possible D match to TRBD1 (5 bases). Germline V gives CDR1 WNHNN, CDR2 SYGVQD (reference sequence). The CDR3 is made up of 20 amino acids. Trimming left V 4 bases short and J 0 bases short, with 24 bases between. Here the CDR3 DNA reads TGCGCCAGCAGTGGGAGATGGGCAGGGTACGGCGACGCGAACACCGGGGAGCTGTTTTTT. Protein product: CASSGRWAGYGDANTGELFF.

CDR3 sequence (DNA): TGTGCAAGTCGCTCCTCCGGGTCCCAGGAGGGAGAGACCCAGTACTTC. This encodes CASRSSGSQEGETQYF. The chain links TRBV12-2 to TRBJ2-5; TRBD2, as called in the table, went unchecked against the DNA. TRBV12-2 is labeled a pseudogene. There are 16 residues in the CDR3.

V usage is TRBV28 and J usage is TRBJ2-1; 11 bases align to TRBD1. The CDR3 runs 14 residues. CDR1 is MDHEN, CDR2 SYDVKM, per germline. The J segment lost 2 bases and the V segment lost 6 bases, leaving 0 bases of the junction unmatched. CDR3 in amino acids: CASRGQGAYNEQFF. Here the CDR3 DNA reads TGTGCCAGCAGGGGACAGGGGGCCTACAATGAGCAGTTCTTC.

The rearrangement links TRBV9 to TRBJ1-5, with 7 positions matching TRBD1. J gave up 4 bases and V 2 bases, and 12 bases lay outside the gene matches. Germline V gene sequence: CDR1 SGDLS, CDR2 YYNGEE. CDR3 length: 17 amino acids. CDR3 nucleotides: TGTGCCAGCAGCGTTTGGGACAGACGAAGTCCAAATCAGCCCCAGCATTTT. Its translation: CASSVWDRRSPNQPQHF.